What follows describes a single TCR beta chain. Original analysis: Reference gene primer amplification yielded estimated nucleated cell counts. Sequenced by immunoSEQ multiplex PCR; TCRdb stores in-frame clones only, minus some. The DNA gave D and trimming, while V, J and clone size come from that table. The data show tens of thousands of clones, roughly 89% seen once. These data come from a study of blood T cell repertoires in COVID-19. Study-level background: Sites in the United States, Italy and Spain provided acute and convalescent COVID-19 samples. T cells, B-cell-depleted T cells, or PBMCs supplied cDNA or gDNA.

The V and J ends lost 1 base and 5 bases respectively, with 12 bases between them. CDR1 and CDR2 from the germline V gene are GTSNPN and SVGIG (reference sequence). The CDR3 is 14 amino acids. The origin of this receptor is a woman in her fifties or sixties with active COVID-19. Sequencing used peripheral blood. This rearrangement joins TRBV30 to TRBJ2-1; tentatively, D is TRBD2 (5 bases). Here the CDR3 DNA reads TGTGCCTGGAGTGAGGGCTACGGGGACAATGAGCAGTTCTTC. Translating gives CAWSEGYGDNEQFF.